This record covers a single T cell receptor beta chain. Its matching antigen is unknown. The source of the sample is a study of cytomegalovirus exposure and HLA in healthy donors. Study as a whole: As an earlier analysis found, roughly 180 million T cells yielded 95 million to 130 million unique TCR beta sequences.

Germline trimming cut 4 bases from V and 14 bases from J; bases unmatched to any gene: 9. Per the germline V gene, CDR1 is SEHNR and CDR2 is FQNEAQ (reference sequence). CDR3 length equals 13 residues. General observations from the study: A later analysis appeared to link common viral pathogens to several of the most significant clusters.

It was with 60 Vbeta and 13 Jbeta primers that the PCR ran. The repertoire was sequenced with immunoSEQ multiplex PCR; TCRdb's copy has only in-frame clones and lacks some. Among 150,000 or so clones listed, 65% to 85% were seen once. This chain joins TRBV7-9 and TRBJ2-5; 11 positions match TRBD1. Sequenced sample: PBMCs. This TCR came from a man in his late teens or twenties in good health and CMV-seronegative. The CDR3 bases are TGTGCCAGCAGCTCCACGGGACAGGGGGAAGTATACTTC. This codes for CASSSTGQGEVYF.